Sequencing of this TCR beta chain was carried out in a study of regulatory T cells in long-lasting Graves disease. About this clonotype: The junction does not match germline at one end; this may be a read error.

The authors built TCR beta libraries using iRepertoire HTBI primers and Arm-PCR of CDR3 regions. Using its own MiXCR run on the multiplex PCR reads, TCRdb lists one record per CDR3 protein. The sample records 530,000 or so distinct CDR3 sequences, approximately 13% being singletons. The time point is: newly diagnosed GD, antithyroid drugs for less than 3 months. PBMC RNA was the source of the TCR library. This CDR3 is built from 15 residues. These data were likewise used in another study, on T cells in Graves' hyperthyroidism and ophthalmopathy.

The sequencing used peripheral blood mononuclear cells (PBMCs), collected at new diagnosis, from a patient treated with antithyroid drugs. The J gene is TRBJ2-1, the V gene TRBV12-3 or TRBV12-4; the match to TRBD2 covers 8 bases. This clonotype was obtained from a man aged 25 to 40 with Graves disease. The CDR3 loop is CANSLMGGLGAEQFF. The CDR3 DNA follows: TGTGCCAACAGTTTAATGGGGGGACTAGGCGCTGAGCAGTTCTTC.